Listed below are T cell receptor beta chains from one sample, sequenced in a study of T cell responses to AZD1222 COVID-19 vaccine. TCRdb's table, derived via immunoSEQ multiplex PCR, lists solely in-frame clones and lacks some. Among about 97,000 clones listed, about 90% were seen once. This specimen consisted of peripheral blood, obtained on day 0 of AZD1222 vaccination. These TCRs come from an adult in good health. Each CDR3 is given with its conserved first and last residue. Each record gives: D gene, clone size, J gene, V gene, CDR3 DNA, CDR3 protein. A D gene is named only where the DNA matches it firmly. Clone size is shown for a subset of rows, as once, few, many or a class of expanded clone.

NA NA TRBJ1-4 TRBV18 TGTGCCAGCTCGCCCCAAAGTAATCAGGAAAAACTGTTTTTT CASSPQSNQEKLFF
TRBD2 NA TRBJ2-7 TRBV6-1 TGTGCCAGCAGTGAGACCCTAGCGGGAGCGGCTAACGAGCAGTACTTC CASSETLAGAANEQYF
NA NA TRBJ1-1 TRBV7-7 TGTGCCAGCAGCTCCCTAGGGTCAGACACTGAAGCTTTCTTT CASSSLGSDTEAFF
NA NA TRBJ2-7 TRBV28 TGTGCCAGCAACCCGCCGGGGCCTACCTACGAGCAGTACTTC CASNPPGPTYEQYF
TRBD1 NA TRBJ2-7 TRBV19 TGTGCCAGTAGTGGGACAGGCGGCTACGAGCAGTACTTC CASSGTGGYEQYF
NA NA TRBJ1-5 TRBV7-2 TGTGCCAGCAGCGCCAGGGTGTATCAGCCCCAGCATTTT CASSARVYQPQHF
NA NA TRBJ1-2 TRBV21-1 TGTGCCAGCAGCAAAGGAAGGGGGCCTTTGAGGGGCTACACCTTC CASSKGRGPLRGYTF
NA NA TRBJ1-5 TRBV19 TGTGCCAGTAGTGGGGGCAGCAATCAGCCCCAGCATTTT CASSGGSNQPQHF
TRBD2 once TRBJ2-1 TRBV7-2 TGTGCCAGCAGCTTAGGTGGACTAGCGAGGGGCAATGAGCAGTTCTTC CASSLGGLARGNEQFF
NA NA TRBJ2-1 TRBV9 TGTGCCAGCAGCGTAGCGGACTCTGGGATCAACAATGAGCAGTTCTTC CASSVADSGINNEQFF
TRBD1 NA TRBJ1-2 TRBV19 TGTGCCAGTAGTATTCGGGCAGGGGGGTATGGCTACACCTTC CASSIRAGGYGYTF
TRBD2 NA TRBJ2-5 TRBV19 TGTGCCAGTAGTAGGGGGGGAGAGACCCAGTACTTC CASSRGGETQYF
TRBD2 NA TRBJ2-1 TRBV28 TGTGCCAGCTCCCGTCCGGGACGGGGTAGCGGGAGGAGAAATTACAATGAGCAGTTCTTC CASSRPGRGSGRRNYNEQFF
TRBD1 NA TRBJ1-5 TRBV28 TGTGCCAGCAGTCCTGCGGAAGGGGGCCGCAATCAGCCCCAGCATTTT CASSPAEGGRNQPQHF
NA once TRBJ2-1 TRBV5-6 TGTGCCAGCAGCTTGGTGACAGTCAGAAGCCATGAGCAGTTCTTC CASSLVTVRSHEQFF
TRBD2 NA TRBJ2-1 TRBV5-5 TGTGCCAGCAGCCCTTCACGACTAGCGGGTGGTCCCGAGCAGTTCTTC CASSPSRLAGGPEQFF
NA NA TRBJ1-5 TRBV2 TGTGCCAGCAGTGCCCGAAGTAATCAGCCCCAGCATTTT CASSARSNQPQHF
NA NA TRBJ2-1 TRBV20-1 TGCAGTGCCGAACAATACAATGAGCAGTTCTTC CSAEQYNEQFF
NA NA TRBJ1-6 TRBV19 TGTGCCAGTACGGATGTTTTCGGGGCCCTCCACTTT CASTDVFGALHF
NA NA TRBJ1-1 TRBV3-1/TRBV3-2 TGTGCCAGCAGCCTTACACAAAACACTGAAGCTTTCTTT CASSLTQNTEAFF
NA NA TRBJ1-1 TRBV10-1 TGCGCCAGCAGTGAGTTCGGGGCGGGATCCACTGAAGCTTTCTTT CASSEFGAGSTEAFF
NA NA TRBJ1-5 TRBV7-2 TGTGCCAGCAGGCCCATGATTAGGGGCAATCAGCCCCAGCATTTT CASRPMIRGNQPQHF
NA NA TRBJ1-5 TRBV28 TGTGCCAGCAGTCCGCCTCCGGGGGTAAGCAATCAGCCCCAGCATTTT CASSPPPGVSNQPQHF
TRBD1 NA TRBJ1-5 TRBV2 TGTGCCAGCTCGCGGCAGGGGGGATATAGCAATCAGCCCCAGCATTTT CASSRQGGYSNQPQHF
NA NA TRBJ1-2 TRBV4-1 TGCGCCAGCAGCCAAGATGACAGAGCTAACTATGGCTACACCTTC CASSQDDRANYGYTF
TRBD2 once TRBJ2-7 TRBV18 TGTGCCAGCTCACCTTTACTAGCGGGCGGCGAGCAGTACTTC CASSPLLAGGEQYF
NA NA TRBJ2-7 TRBV4-2 TGTGCCAGCAGCCAAGGAGCAAACGAGCAGTACTTC CASSQGANEQYF
TRBD1 NA TRBJ1-3 TRBV7-8 TGTGCCAGCAGCCCCTTAAACAGGGGCGGTGGAAACACCATATATTTT CASSPLNRGGGNTIYF
TRBD2 NA TRBJ2-5 TRBV11-3 TGTGCCAGCAGCCCGGGACTAGCGGGAACTACCCAAGAGACCCAGTACTTC CASSPGLAGTTQETQYF
TRBD2 NA TRBJ2-5 TRBV7-8 TGTGCCAGCAGCCGGGACTACCTCTTTATGGAGACCCAGTACTTC CASSRDYLFMETQYF
NA NA TRBJ1-2 TRBV28 TGTGCCAGCAGCCGTTTCTCGGGCAGGGGCTATGGCTACACCTTC CASSRFSGRGYGYTF
NA few TRBJ2-1 TRBV7-9 TGTGCCAGCAGTTCACCGGGAGAGCAGTTCTTC CASSSPGEQFF
TRBD1 NA TRBJ2-2 TRBV27 TGTGCCAGGACAGAACCGGACAGGTCCACCGGGGAGCTGTTTTTT CARTEPDRSTGELFF
TRBD2 NA TRBJ2-7 TRBV7-6 TGTGCCAGCAGCTTAGGAAGACTAGCGGAGGGCTACGAGCAGTACTTC CASSLGRLAEGYEQYF